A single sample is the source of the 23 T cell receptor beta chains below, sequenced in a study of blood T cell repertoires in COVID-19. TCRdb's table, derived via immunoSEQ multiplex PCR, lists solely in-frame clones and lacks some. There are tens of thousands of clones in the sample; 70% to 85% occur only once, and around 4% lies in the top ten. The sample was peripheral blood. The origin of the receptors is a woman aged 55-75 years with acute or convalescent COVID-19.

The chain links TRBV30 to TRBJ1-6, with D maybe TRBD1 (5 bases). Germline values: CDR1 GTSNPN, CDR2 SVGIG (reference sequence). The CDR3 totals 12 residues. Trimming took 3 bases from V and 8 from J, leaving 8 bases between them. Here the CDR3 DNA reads TGTGCCTGGAGACAGGTTCATTCACCCCTCCACTTT. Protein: CAWRQVHSPLHF. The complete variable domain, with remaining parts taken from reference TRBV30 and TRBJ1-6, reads SQTIHQWPATLVQPVGSPLSLECTVEGTSNPNLYWYRQAAGRGLQLLFYSVGIGQISSEVPQNLSASRPQDRQFILSSKKLLLSDSGFYLCAWRQVHSPLHFGNGTRLTVT.

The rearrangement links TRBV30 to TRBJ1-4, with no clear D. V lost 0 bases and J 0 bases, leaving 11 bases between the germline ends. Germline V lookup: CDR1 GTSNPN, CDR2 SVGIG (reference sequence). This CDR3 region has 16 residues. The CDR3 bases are TGTGCCTGGAGTGTACGACTACTAGCAACTAATGAAAAACTGTTTTTT. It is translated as CAWSVRLLATNEKLFF.

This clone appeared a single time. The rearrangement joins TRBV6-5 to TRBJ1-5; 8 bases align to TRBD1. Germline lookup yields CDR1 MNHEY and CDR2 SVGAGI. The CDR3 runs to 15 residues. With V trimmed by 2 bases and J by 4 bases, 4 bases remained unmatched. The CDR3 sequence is CASSYTRTGNQPQHF. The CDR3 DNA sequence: TGTGCCAGCAGTTACACCAGGACAGGGAATCAGCCCCAGCATTTT.

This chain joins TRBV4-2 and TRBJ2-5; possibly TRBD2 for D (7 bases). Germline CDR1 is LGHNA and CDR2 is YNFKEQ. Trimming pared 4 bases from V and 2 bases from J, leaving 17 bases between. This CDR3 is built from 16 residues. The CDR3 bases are TGTGCCAGCAGCCGAGGGGGTAGCGGGTCTCAAGAGACCCAGTACTTC. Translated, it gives CASSRGGSGSQETQYF.

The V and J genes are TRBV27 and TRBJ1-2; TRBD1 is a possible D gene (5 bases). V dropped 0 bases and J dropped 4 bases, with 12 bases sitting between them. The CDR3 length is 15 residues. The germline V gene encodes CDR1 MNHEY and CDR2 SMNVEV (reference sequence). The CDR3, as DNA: TGTGCCAGCAGTTTATCGAAAGGGGCCGTCTATGGCTACACCTTC. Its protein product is CASSLSKGAVYGYTF.

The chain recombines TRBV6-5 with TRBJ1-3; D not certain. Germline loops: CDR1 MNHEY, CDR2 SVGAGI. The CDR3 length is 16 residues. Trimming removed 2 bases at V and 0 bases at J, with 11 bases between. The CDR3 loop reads CASSYGGPNSGNTIYF. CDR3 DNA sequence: TGTGCCAGCAGTTACGGTGGCCCAAACTCTGGAAACACCATATATTTT.

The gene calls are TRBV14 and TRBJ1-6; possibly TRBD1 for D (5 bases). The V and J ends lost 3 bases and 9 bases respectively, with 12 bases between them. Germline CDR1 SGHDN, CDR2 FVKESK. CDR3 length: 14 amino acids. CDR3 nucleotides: TGTGCCAGCAGCCAGGCAGGGTCGTCTTCACCCCTCCACTTT. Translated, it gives CASSQAGSSSPLHF.

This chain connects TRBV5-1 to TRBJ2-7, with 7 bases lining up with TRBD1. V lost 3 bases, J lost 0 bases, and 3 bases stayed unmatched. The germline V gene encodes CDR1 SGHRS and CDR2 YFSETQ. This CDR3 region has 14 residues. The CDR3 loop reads CASSSGGSSYEQYF. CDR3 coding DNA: TGCGCCAGCAGCTCAGGGGGTAGCTCCTACGAGCAGTACTTC.

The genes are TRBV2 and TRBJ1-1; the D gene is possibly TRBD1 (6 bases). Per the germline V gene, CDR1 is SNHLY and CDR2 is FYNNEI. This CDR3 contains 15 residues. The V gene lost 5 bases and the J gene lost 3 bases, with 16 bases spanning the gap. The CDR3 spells CASSWAGATDTEAFF. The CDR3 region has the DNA TGTGCCAGCAGTTGGGCGGGGGCTACGGACACTGAAGCTTTCTTT.

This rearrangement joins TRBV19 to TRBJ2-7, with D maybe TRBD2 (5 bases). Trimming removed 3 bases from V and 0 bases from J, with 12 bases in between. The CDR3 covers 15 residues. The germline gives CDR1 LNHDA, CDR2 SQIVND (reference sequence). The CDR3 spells CASSISAGVSYEQYF. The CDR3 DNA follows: TGTGCCAGTAGTATCTCGGCGGGCGTCTCCTACGAGCAGTACTTC.

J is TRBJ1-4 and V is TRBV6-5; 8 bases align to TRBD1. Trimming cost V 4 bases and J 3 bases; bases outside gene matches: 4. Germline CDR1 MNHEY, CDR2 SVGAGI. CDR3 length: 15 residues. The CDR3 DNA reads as TGTGCCAGCAGTTCAGGACAGGGCCCTAATGAAAAACTGTTTTTT. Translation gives CASSSGQGPNEKLFF.

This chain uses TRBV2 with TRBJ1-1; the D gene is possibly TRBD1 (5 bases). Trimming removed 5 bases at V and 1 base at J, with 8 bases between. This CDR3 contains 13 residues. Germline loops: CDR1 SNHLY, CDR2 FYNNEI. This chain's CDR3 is CASSQQENTEAFF. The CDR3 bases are TGTGCCAGCAGTCAACAGGAGAACACTGAAGCTTTCTTT. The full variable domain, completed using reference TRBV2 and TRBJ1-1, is EPEVTQTPSHQVTQMGQEVILRCVPISNHLYFYWYRQILGQKVEFLVSFYNNEISEKSEIFDDQFSVERPDGSNFTLKIRSTKLEDSAMYFCASSQQENTEAFFGQGTRLTVV.

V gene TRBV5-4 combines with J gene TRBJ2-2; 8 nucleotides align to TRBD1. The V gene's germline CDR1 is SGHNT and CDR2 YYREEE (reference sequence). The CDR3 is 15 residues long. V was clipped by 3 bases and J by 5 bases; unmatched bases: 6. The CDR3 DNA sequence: TGTGCCAGCAGCTCTGGACAGGGCTTAACCGGGGAGCTGTTTTTT. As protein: CASSSGQGLTGELFF.

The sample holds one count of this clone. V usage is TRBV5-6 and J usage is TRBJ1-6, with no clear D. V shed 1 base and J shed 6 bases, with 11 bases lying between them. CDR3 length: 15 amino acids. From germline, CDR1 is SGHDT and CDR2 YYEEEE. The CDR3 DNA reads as TGTGCCAGCAGCTTGTGGGCAGTGCTTAATTCACCCCTCCACTTT. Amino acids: CASSLWAVLNSPLHF.

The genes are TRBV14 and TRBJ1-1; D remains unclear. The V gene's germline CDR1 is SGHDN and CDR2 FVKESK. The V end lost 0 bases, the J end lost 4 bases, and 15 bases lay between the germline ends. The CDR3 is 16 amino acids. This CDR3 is CASSQDRPGRSTEAFF. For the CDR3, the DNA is TGTGCCAGCAGCCAAGATCGCCCAGGCCGTTCCACTGAAGCTTTCTTT.

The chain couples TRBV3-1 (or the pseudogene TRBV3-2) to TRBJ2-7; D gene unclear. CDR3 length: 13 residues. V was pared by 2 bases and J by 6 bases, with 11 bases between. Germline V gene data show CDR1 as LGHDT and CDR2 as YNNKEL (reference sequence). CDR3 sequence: CASSQTTLLEQYF. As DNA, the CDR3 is TGTGCCAGCAGCCAAACTACCCTACTCGAGCAGTACTTC.

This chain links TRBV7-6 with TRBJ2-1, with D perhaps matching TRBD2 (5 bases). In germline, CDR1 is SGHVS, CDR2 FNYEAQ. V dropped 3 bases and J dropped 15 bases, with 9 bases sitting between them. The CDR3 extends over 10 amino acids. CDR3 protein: CASSFRAGFF. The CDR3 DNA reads TGTGCCAGCAGCTTTAGGGCGGGGTTCTTC.

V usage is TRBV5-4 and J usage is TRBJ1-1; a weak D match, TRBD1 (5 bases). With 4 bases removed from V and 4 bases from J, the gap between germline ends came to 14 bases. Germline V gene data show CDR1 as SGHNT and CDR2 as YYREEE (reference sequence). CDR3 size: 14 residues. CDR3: CASSMKGVGTEAFF. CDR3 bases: TGTGCCAGCAGCATGAAAGGGGTCGGCACTGAAGCTTTCTTT. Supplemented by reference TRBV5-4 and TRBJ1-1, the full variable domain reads ETGVTQSPTHLIKTRGQQVTLRCSSQSGHNTVSWYQQALGQGPQFIFQYYREEENGRGNFPPRFSGLQFPNYSSELNVNALELDDSALYLCASSMKGVGTEAFFGQGTRLTVV.

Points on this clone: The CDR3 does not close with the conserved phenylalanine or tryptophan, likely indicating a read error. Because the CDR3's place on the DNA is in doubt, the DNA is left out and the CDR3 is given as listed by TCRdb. This CDR3 is CASSQARGSRFAS. The chain has TRBV11-2 and TRBJ1-1; the table assigns TRBD1, which was not confirmed against the DNA. The V gene's germline CDR1 is SGHAT and CDR2 FQNNGV. The CDR3 length equals 13 residues, ends included.

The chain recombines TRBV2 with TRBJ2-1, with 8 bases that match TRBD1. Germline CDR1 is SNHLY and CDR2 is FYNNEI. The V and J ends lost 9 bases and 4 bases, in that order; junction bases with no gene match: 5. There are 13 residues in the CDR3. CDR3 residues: CASADRDYNEQFF. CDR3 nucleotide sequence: TGTGCCAGTGCGGACAGGGATTACAATGAGCAGTTCTTC.

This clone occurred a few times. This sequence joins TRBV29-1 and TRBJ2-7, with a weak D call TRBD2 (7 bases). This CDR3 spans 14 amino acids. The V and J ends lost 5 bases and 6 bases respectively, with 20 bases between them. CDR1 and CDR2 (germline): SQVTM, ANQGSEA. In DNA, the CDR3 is TGCAGCGTTAGGGGGGGGACTGCCCCTAGCGAGCAGTACTTC. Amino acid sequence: CSVRGGTAPSEQYF.

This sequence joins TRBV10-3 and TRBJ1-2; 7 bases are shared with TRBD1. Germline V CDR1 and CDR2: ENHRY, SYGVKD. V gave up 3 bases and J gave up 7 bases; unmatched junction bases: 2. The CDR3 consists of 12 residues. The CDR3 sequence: CAISETGVGYTF. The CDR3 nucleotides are TGTGCCATCAGTGAAACAGGGGTTGGCTACACCTTC.

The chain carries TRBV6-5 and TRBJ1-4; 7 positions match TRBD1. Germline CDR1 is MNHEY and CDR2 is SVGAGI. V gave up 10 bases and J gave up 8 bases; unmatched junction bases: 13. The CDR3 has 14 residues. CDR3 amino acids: CATVLQGLTEKLFF. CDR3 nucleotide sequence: TGTGCCACCGTTTTACAGGGGTTAACCGAAAAACTGTTTTTT.